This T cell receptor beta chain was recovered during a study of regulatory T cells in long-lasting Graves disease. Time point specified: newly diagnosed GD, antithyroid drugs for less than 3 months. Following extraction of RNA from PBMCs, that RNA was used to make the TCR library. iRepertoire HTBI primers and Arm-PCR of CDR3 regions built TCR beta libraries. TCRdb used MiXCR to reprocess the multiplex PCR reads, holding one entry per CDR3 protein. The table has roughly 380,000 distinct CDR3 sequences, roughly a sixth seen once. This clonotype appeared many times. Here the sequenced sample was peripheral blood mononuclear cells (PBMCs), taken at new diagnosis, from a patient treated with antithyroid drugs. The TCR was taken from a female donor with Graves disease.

As DNA, the CDR3 is TGTGCCAGCAGCTTCGGGACAGGGGTACCGGGCGAGCAGTACTTC. Translated: CASSFGTGVPGEQYF. The chain has TRBV7-2 and TRBJ2-7; 10 bases line up with TRBD1. The junction had 8 bases not matched to a gene; V was cut back by 3 bases and J by 6 bases. The CDR3 covers 15 residues. Per the germline V gene, CDR1 is SGHTA and CDR2 is FQGNSA.